The present entry profiles one T cell receptor beta chain with its context. The junction does not match germline at one end; this may be a read error. These data originate in a study of blood T cell repertoires in COVID-19. There are 13 residues in the CDR3. Germline values: CDR1 SSHAT, CDR2 FNYEAQ (reference sequence). Followed over time, Seattle patients had been enrolled while infection was active. Repertoires were generated with immunoSEQ multiplex PCR, while TCRdb's copy carries only in-frame clones and drops some. The sample lists under 200,000 clones, around four fifths occurring once. The source material was peripheral blood. The chain is built from TRBV7-7 and TRBJ2-7, with 11 bases fitting TRBD1. The source is a woman aged 80 or over with COVID-19, enrolled during active disease. CDR3 sequence: CASSLGQGDEQYF. The CDR3 DNA follows: TGTGCTAGCAGCTTGGGACAGGGGGACGAGCAGTACTTC.